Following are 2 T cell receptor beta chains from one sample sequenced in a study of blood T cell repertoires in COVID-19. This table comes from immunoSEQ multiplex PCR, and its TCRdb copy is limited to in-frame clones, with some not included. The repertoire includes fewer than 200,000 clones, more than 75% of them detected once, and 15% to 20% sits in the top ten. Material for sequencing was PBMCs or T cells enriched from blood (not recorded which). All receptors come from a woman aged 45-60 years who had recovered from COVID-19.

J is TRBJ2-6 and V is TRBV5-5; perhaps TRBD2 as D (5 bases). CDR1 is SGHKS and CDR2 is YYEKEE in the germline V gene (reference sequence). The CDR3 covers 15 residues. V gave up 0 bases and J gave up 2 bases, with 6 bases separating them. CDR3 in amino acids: CASSLGGAGANVLTF. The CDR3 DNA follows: TGTGCCAGCAGCTTGGGGGGAGCTGGGGCCAACGTCCTGACTTTC.

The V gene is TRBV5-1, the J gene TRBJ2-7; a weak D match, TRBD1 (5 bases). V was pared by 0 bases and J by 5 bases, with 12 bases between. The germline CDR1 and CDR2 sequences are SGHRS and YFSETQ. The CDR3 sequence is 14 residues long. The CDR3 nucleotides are TGCGCCAGCAGCTTGGCAGTTGGCAGGGACGAGCAGTACTTC. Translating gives CASSLAVGRDEQYF.